This T cell receptor beta chain originates from a study of Graves' ophthalmopathy and Graves' hyperthyroidism. Background on the study: Upon initial diagnosis and before any treatment, peripheral blood was collected.

The CDR3 is made up of 15 amino acids. Per germline, CDR1 SGHAT and CDR2 FQNNGV. Between the trimmed V and J ends, which lost 0 bases and 8 bases, there was a span of 14 bases. This clonotype appeared many times. Its specificity is unknown. Study findings and constraints: Sensitivity reached 55% to 71% and specificity roughly 72% when the model predicted ophthalmopathy progression.

The authors amplified TCR beta CDR3 regions, and they did so from RNA transcripts for repertoire sequencing. Amplification began with first-round RT-PCR using HTBI primers, then second-round multiplex PCR was performed. Via MiXCR, TCRdb re-called the multiplex PCR reads, giving one row per CDR3 protein. The data show about 390,000 distinct CDR3 sequences, 15% to 17% seen once. Among the exclusions were patients with other autoimmune diseases, uncontrolled infections, pregnancy or lactation. Sequenced input: peripheral blood. The clonotype comes from a woman under 30 with stable Graves' hyperthyroidism. J is TRBJ2-4 and V is TRBV11-2; weak D call: TRBD1 (6 bases). This CDR3 reads CASSLDGQTWDIQYF. The CDR3 nucleotides are TGTGCCAGCAGCTTAGATGGACAGACTTGGGACATTCAGTACTTC.